This TCR beta chain was captured by sequencing in a study of T cell responses to AZD1222 COVID-19 vaccine. Study results and limitations: Baseline testing showed seropositivity in only six AZD1222 recipients.

Between the trimmed V and J ends, which lost 10 bases and 1 base, there was a span of 11 bases. This CDR3 contains 12 residues. Germline lookup yields CDR1 SGHNT and CDR2 YYREEE (reference sequence). Repertoires were generated with immunoSEQ multiplex PCR, while TCRdb's copy carries only in-frame clones and drops some. The data show 150,000 to 180,000 clones, around 85% seen once. Notes on this clone: The antigen is undetermined.

The TCR comes from an adult in good health. The chain uses TRBV5-4 and TRBJ1-1; D might be TRBD1 (6 bases). This sample comprised peripheral blood, obtained on day 0 of MenACWY control vaccination. The CDR3 here is CAGGTPNTEAFF. CDR3 sequence (DNA): TGTGCCGGGGGCACTCCGAACACTGAAGCTTTCTTT.